Below are 29 T cell receptor beta chains sequenced from a single sample in a study of blood T cell repertoires in COVID-19. Some clones are missing from TCRdb's copy, which holds only in-frame ones; the method was immunoSEQ multiplex PCR. The sample has some 250,000 clones, 70% to 90% seen once. The specimen was PBMCs or T cells enriched from blood (not recorded which). The receptors stem from a woman in her forties or fifties who had recovered from COVID-19.

This clone came up a few times. V is TRBV19 and J is TRBJ1-4, with 10 bases aligning to TRBD1. The CDR3 covers 15 residues. V gave up 3 bases and J gave up 5 bases; unmatched junction bases: 3. The germline gives CDR1 LNHDA, CDR2 SQIVND (reference sequence). The CDR3 reads CASSIPGQGNEKLFF. The CDR3, as DNA: TGTGCCAGTAGTATCCCGGGACAGGGGAATGAAAAACTGTTTTTT.

The chain joins TRBV19 to TRBJ1-3, with TRBD1 matching over 9 bases. This CDR3 has 20 amino acids. Germline CDR1 LNHDA, CDR2 SQIVND (reference sequence). With 7 bases clipped from V and 0 bases from J, the junction kept 19 bases outside the gene matches. The CDR3 DNA sequence: TGTGCCAGTAAACCGGGACAGGGAGACCCGCTTCCCTACTCTGGAAACACCATATATTTT. Translating it yields CASKPGQGDPLPYSGNTIYF.

The rearrangement links TRBV29-1 to TRBJ1-1; TRBD1 is a possible D gene (6 bases). The V gene lost 0 bases and the J gene lost 1 base, with 6 bases spanning the gap. The CDR3 length is 13 residues. The germline V gene has CDR1 SQVTM and CDR2 ANQGSEA. CDR3 amino acids: CSVEEQGNTEAFF. The CDR3, as DNA: TGCAGCGTTGAAGAACAGGGGAACACTGAAGCTTTCTTT.

The chain recombines TRBV2 with TRBJ1-4; possible D gene TRBD1, 5 bases. Germline V gives CDR1 SNHLY, CDR2 FYNNEI. Deletions cut 6 bases from V and 8 bases from J, with 19 bases between. The CDR3 loop spans 15 amino acids. The CDR3 sequence: CASSWLGGAAEKLFF. The CDR3 bases are TGTGCCAGCAGCTGGTTAGGAGGGGCGGCAGAAAAACTGTTTTTT.

The DNA for the CDR3 is TGTGCCAGCAGCTTGGGAGGCGCGAACACCGGGGAGCTGTTTTTT. This encodes CASSLGGANTGELFF. V usage is TRBV28 and J usage is TRBJ2-2; TRBD2 is a possible D gene (6 bases). This CDR3 has 15 residues. Per germline, CDR1 MDHEN and CDR2 SYDVKM. Trimming left V 6 bases short and J 0 bases short, with 11 bases between.

This chain joins TRBV28 and TRBJ2-1, with TRBD1 as a possible D gene (5 bases). CDR1 is MDHEN and CDR2 is SYDVKM in the germline V gene. The CDR3 is 18 residues long. Trimming took off 3 bases at V and 6 bases at J, with 24 bases between the two ends. In DNA form, the CDR3 reads TGTGCCAGCAGTTTTAGGGCATTGGGCAGGGCAATGATCAATGAGCAGTTCTTC. This translates into CASSFRALGRAMINEQFF.

The CDR3: CASSLSQRAEAFF. CDR3 nucleotide sequence: TGTGCCAGCAGTTTAAGTCAGCGCGCTGAAGCTTTCTTT. This rearrangement joins TRBV27 to TRBJ1-1, with D uncertain. The CDR3 extends over 13 amino acids. Deletions cut 2 bases from V and 6 bases from J, with 10 bases between. CDR1 is MNHEY and CDR2 is SMNVEV in the germline V gene (reference sequence).

The chain combines TRBV6-4 with TRBJ2-3; a weak D match, TRBD2 (6 bases). Trimming took 5 bases from V and 0 from J, leaving 6 bases between them. The germline V gene has CDR1 MRHNA and CDR2 SNTAGT. CDR3 length: 13 residues. CDR3 DNA: TGTGCCAGCAGTAGCGGGAGCACAGATACGCAGTATTTT. It codes for CASSSGSTDTQYF.

This chain uses TRBV11-1 with TRBJ1-1, with a weak D call TRBD1 (6 bases). Trimming left V 4 bases short and J 1 base short, with 7 bases between. CDR3 size: 13 residues. From germline, CDR1 is SGHAT and CDR2 FQDESV (reference sequence). The CDR3 nucleotides read TGTGCCAGCAGCTCACAGGGGAACACTGAAGCTTTCTTT. Translating gives CASSSQGNTEAFF.

This clone was counted many times. Other DNA sequences of this sample code for an identical CDR3. This chain uses TRBV10-3 with TRBJ1-2, with 10 bases identical to TRBD1. This CDR3 region has 14 residues. Germline CDR1 ENHRY, CDR2 SYGVKD. With 6 bases clipped from V and 2 bases from J, the junction kept 3 bases outside the gene matches. In DNA form, the CDR3 reads TGTGCCATCAGCGCGGGACAGGGGAACTATGGCTACACCTTC. It is translated as CAISAGQGNYGYTF.

V and J are TRBV6-5 and TRBJ1-1; D is unresolved. The germline V and J ends were trimmed by 5 bases and 0 bases, with 13 bases remaining between them. CDR3 size: 15 residues. Germline values: CDR1 MNHEY, CDR2 SVGAGI. CDR3 coding DNA: TGTGCCAGCAGTCCGAACCTCGGGATGAACACTGAAGCTTTCTTT. Protein product: CASSPNLGMNTEAFF.

This sequence joins TRBV7-3 and TRBJ2-2; D remains ambiguous. The CDR3 covers 13 residues. V lost 8 bases and J lost 4, with 11 bases in between. Germline V gene data show CDR1 as SGHTA and CDR2 as FQGTGA. This CDR3 reads CASASIPTGELFF. DNA of the CDR3: TGTGCCAGCGCATCTATCCCCACCGGGGAGCTGTTTTTT.

This chain links TRBV27 with TRBJ1-5; D is possibly TRBD1 (5 bases). V dropped 2 bases and J dropped 2 bases, with 7 bases sitting between them. Germline loops: CDR1 MNHEY, CDR2 SMNVEV (reference sequence). There are 14 residues in the CDR3. The chain's CDR3 is CASSLGRGNQPQHF. As DNA, the CDR3 is TGTGCCAGCAGTTTAGGCAGGGGCAATCAGCCCCAGCATTTT.

The chain carries TRBV5-8 and TRBJ2-1, with TRBD1 matching 9 bases. CDR3 length equals 16 residues. From germline, CDR1 is SGHTS and CDR2 YDEGEE. J was trimmed by 7 bases and V by 5 bases; bases with no gene match: 13. The CDR3 loop is CASRGPGTGSLNEQFF. The CDR3, as DNA: TGTGCCAGCAGGGGTCCCGGGACAGGGTCTCTGAATGAGCAGTTCTTC.

V usage is TRBV24-1 and J usage is TRBJ2-1; D remains unclear. CDR1 and CDR2 (germline): KGHDR, SFDVKD. CDR3 length: 16 amino acids. V was cut by 2 bases and J by 6 bases, with 16 bases left in between. DNA for the CDR3: TGTGCCACCAGTGATTATGGCAGGCGCGATTTCAATGAGCAGTTCTTC. Translation: CATSDYGRRDFNEQFF.

The CDR3 DNA reads as TGTGCCTGGAGTGTAGATAGGGGGCAAAGTCAGCCCCAGCATTTT. Translating gives CAWSVDRGQSQPQHF. The V and J genes are TRBV30 and TRBJ1-5, with 7 positions matching TRBD1. This CDR3 has 15 residues. Germline V gene data show CDR1 as GTSNPN and CDR2 as SVGIG (reference sequence). J was trimmed by 6 bases and V by 0 bases; bases with no gene match: 8.

The chain carries TRBV28 and TRBJ2-1, with D tentatively TRBD1 (6 bases). Trimming pared 5 bases from V and 4 bases from J, leaving 21 bases between. The CDR3 loop spans 17 amino acids. Germline values: CDR1 MDHEN, CDR2 SYDVKM. The CDR3 DNA sequence: TGTGCCAGCAGTACCCAACAGGGTGTCGGATTTTACAATGAGCAGTTCTTC. Amino acid sequence: CASSTQQGVGFYNEQFF.

Only one count was recorded for this clone. J is TRBJ2-3 and V is TRBV3-1 (or the pseudogene TRBV3-2); D remains unclear. Per the germline V gene, CDR1 is LGHDT and CDR2 is YNNKEL (reference sequence). The CDR3 is 15 amino acids. With 2 bases removed from V and 0 bases from J, the gap between germline ends came to 9 bases. DNA of the CDR3: TGTGCCAGCAGCCAATTGGCCCCTAGCACAGATACGCAGTATTTT. Translated: CASSQLAPSTDTQYF.

V and J are TRBV7-9 and TRBJ2-7; D unresolved. CDR3 length: 12 amino acids. Between the trimmed V and J ends, which lost 3 bases and 2 bases, there was a span of 5 bases. From germline, CDR1 is SEHNR and CDR2 FQNEAQ (reference sequence). The CDR3 region is CASSFYTYEQYF. CDR3 coding DNA: TGTGCCAGCAGCTTTTATACCTACGAGCAGTACTTC.

The rearrangement uses TRBV5-1 and TRBJ1-6; possible D gene TRBD1, 6 bases. The ends were cut back, 4 bases at V and 5 bases at J, with 13 bases in the middle. Germline CDR1 and CDR2: SGHRS and YFSETQ. The length of the CDR3 is 15 residues. The CDR3 DNA is TGCGCCAGCAGCCAACAGGGCCGGGATAATTCACCCCTCCACTTT. This sequence encodes CASSQQGRDNSPLHF. The whole variable domain, filled in from reference TRBV5-1 and TRBJ1-6, reads KAGVTQTPRYLIKTRGQQVTLSCSPISGHRSVSWYQQTPGQGLQFLFEYFSETQRNKGNFPGRFSGRQFSNSRSEMNVSTLELGDSALYLCASSQQGRDNSPLHFGNGTRLTVT.

V gene TRBV5-4 combines with J gene TRBJ2-2; TRBD1 matches at 7 bases. Germline trimming cut 4 bases from V and 3 bases from J; bases unmatched to any gene: 6. The CDR3 is 15 amino acids. The germline CDR1 and CDR2 sequences are SGHNT and YYREEE (reference sequence). CDR3 nucleotides: TGTGCCAGCAGCCGGGACAGAACCCACACCGGGGAGCTGTTTTTT. This translates into CASSRDRTHTGELFF.

This chain connects TRBV19 to TRBJ2-1; 12 bases fit TRBD2. Germline trimming cut 6 bases from V and 5 bases from J; bases unmatched to any gene: 5. The germline gives CDR1 LNHDA, CDR2 SQIVND (reference sequence). The CDR3 runs to 15 residues. CDR3 region: CASSLGLAGHNEQFF. In nucleotides, the CDR3 is TGTGCCAGTAGCCTCGGACTAGCGGGACACAATGAGCAGTTCTTC.

J is TRBJ2-7 and V is TRBV6-5; 8 bases match TRBD1. This CDR3 comprises 12 residues. Germline CDR1 is MNHEY and CDR2 is SVGAGI. The trim removed 6 bases at V and 4 bases at J, leaving 2 bases unmatched. The CDR3 nucleotides are TGTGCCAGCAGCCACAGGGGGTACGAGCAGTACTTC. Protein product: CASSHRGYEQYF.

The gene calls are TRBV6-6 and TRBJ2-1; D is possibly TRBD1 (5 bases). The germline V gene encodes CDR1 MNHNY and CDR2 SVGAGI (reference sequence). The CDR3 sequence is 13 residues long. V gave up 5 bases and J gave up 4 bases, with 9 bases separating them. This CDR3 is CASSQTGYNEQFF. The CDR3 DNA follows: TGTGCCAGCAGTCAAACAGGTTACAATGAGCAGTTCTTC.

The V and J genes are TRBV6-5 and TRBJ1-5, with D perhaps matching TRBD1 (5 bases). The CDR3 is 13 amino acids. Germline V gives CDR1 MNHEY, CDR2 SVGAGI. V was trimmed by 6 bases and J by 8 bases, leaving 14 bases between them. The CDR3 nucleotides read TGTGCCAGCAGAGTAGGCGGGGACGAGCCCCAGCATTTT. Protein product: CASRVGGDEPQHF.

This chain connects TRBV27 to TRBJ2-7, with 7 bases aligning to TRBD2. Germline lookup yields CDR1 MNHEY and CDR2 SMNVEV (reference sequence). The junction had 12 bases not matched to a gene; V was cut back by 2 bases and J by 2 bases. CDR3 size: 17 residues. CDR3 bases: TGTGCCAGCAGTTTAGGGGGGGTCCGACCGAGGACCTACGAGCAGTACTTC. Its translation is CASSLGGVRPRTYEQYF.

This clone occurred once. Other DNA variants within this sample encode the same CDR3. This chain uses TRBV28 with TRBJ1-2; 9 bases match TRBD1. Trimming at V came to 5 bases and at J to 2 bases, leaving 3 bases not matched to a gene. The CDR3 runs 14 residues. CDR1 MDHEN and CDR2 SYDVKM come from the germline V gene. The CDR3 DNA reads TGTGCCAGCAGTAGTACAGGGGGCAACTATGGCTACACCTTC. It translates to CASSSTGGNYGYTF.

The rearrangement links TRBV5-1 to TRBJ2-7; possible D gene TRBD2, 6 bases. Trimming pared 3 bases from V and 2 bases from J, leaving 9 bases between. Germline assignment: CDR1 SGHRS and CDR2 YFSETQ. The CDR3 runs 13 residues. This chain's CDR3 is CASSYGGAYEQYF. CDR3 coding DNA: TGCGCCAGCAGCTATGGAGGGGCCTACGAGCAGTACTTC.

This clone appeared a few times. V usage is TRBV7-2 and J usage is TRBJ2-5; TRBD1 matches at 9 bases. CDR1 is SGHTA and CDR2 is FQGNSA in the germline V gene. This CDR3 region has 15 residues. V trimming: 5 bases; J trimming: 6 bases; junction bases outside the gene matches: 10. The CDR3 spells CASSPNRGQVQTQYF. The CDR3 coding sequence is TGTGCCAGCAGCCCCAACAGGGGGCAGGTCCAGACCCAGTACTTC.